The 13 T cell receptor beta chains below were found in one sample sequenced in a study of blood T cell repertoires in COVID-19 (dated by TCRdb to the early 2020s). The library was built by means of the immunoSEQ multiplex PCR assay. Held by TCRdb, this immuneACCESS table contains in-frame sequences only and omits some clones. Under half of the omission traces to an unresolved V gene where checked; the cause of the rest is unknown. The sample data list 150,000 or so clones, and approximately 81% of these were observed just once. The ten largest clones capture 15% to 20% of the sample. Sequencing was carried out using PBMCs or T cells enriched from blood (not recorded which). The receptors come from a man aged 55 to 69 who had recovered from COVID-19.

The chain recombines TRBV28 with TRBJ2-2, with 10 bases aligning to TRBD2. Germline loops: CDR1 MDHEN, CDR2 SYDVKM. The CDR3 covers 16 residues. The V and J ends lost 2 bases and 7 bases, in that order; junction bases with no gene match: 7. The CDR3: CASSLGLAGVNGELFF. The DNA of the CDR3 is TGTGCCAGCAGTTTAGGTCTAGCGGGAGTCAACGGGGAGCTGTTTTTT.

This chain links TRBV11-3 with TRBJ2-1; D perhaps matches TRBD2 (6 bases). V was clipped by 3 bases and J by 6 bases, with 12 bases between them. From germline, CDR1 is SGHNT and CDR2 YENEEA. This CDR3 region has 14 residues. The CDR3 loop is CASSFTGLSNEQFF. The CDR3 coding sequence is TGTGCCAGCAGCTTCACGGGACTCAGCAATGAGCAGTTCTTC. The full variable domain, with the rest looked up from reference TRBV11-3 and TRBJ2-1, is EAGVVQSPRYKIIEKKQPVAFWCNPISGHNTLYWYLQNLGQGPELLIRYENEEAVDDSQLPKDRFSAERLKGVDSTLKIQPAELGDSAVYLCASSFTGLSNEQFFGPGTRLTVL.

The chain employs TRBV6-5 and TRBJ1-6, with a possible D match to TRBD1 (5 bases). Trimming took off 6 bases at V and 8 bases at J, with 17 bases between the two ends. This CDR3 is 15 amino acids long. Germline V gives CDR1 MNHEY, CDR2 SVGAGI. CDR3 sequence reads: CASSFGLGGDSPLHF. For the CDR3, the DNA is TGTGCCAGCAGCTTCGGCCTGGGGGGGGATTCACCCCTCCACTTT.

V usage is TRBV19 and J usage is TRBJ2-7; 7 positions agree with TRBD1. Germline CDR1 and CDR2: LNHDA and SQIVND (reference sequence). The CDR3 consists of 14 residues. Trimming cost V 3 bases and J 3 bases; bases outside gene matches: 5. Here the CDR3 DNA reads TGTGCCAGTAGTATTACAGGGGTGGGCTACGAGCAGTACTTC. Its translation is CASSITGVGYEQYF.

V is TRBV4-1 and J is TRBJ1-5, with 9 bases that match TRBD1. This CDR3 is 17 amino acids long. V lost 3 bases, J lost 5 bases, and 11 bases stayed unmatched. Per germline, CDR1 MGHRA and CDR2 YSYEKL. CDR3 residues: CASSHRPGQGRDQPQHF. The CDR3 coding sequence is TGCGCCAGCAGCCACCGACCGGGACAGGGACGGGATCAGCCCCAGCATTTT.

The V and J genes are TRBV9 and TRBJ1-6, with D possibly being TRBD1 (5 bases). The length of the CDR3 is 16 residues. From germline, CDR1 is SGDLS and CDR2 YYNGEE. Trimming removed 4 bases from V and 9 bases from J, with 20 bases in between. The CDR3 region is CASSQRTILRGSPLHF. The CDR3 bases are TGTGCCAGCAGCCAGAGGACAATTTTAAGGGGTTCACCCCTCCACTTT.

V gene TRBV9 combines with J gene TRBJ2-3; D may be TRBD1 (5 bases). Trimming stripped 4 bases from V and 2 bases from J, with 8 bases between. The length of the CDR3 is 13 residues. Looked up from germline, CDR1 is SGDLS and CDR2 is YYNGEE. This CDR3 reads CASSSGITDTQYF. For the CDR3, the DNA is TGTGCCAGCAGCTCAGGGATCACAGATACGCAGTATTTT.

This chain links TRBV12-3 or TRBV12-4 with TRBJ1-2; unclear D gene. V was shortened by 8 bases and J by 5 bases, with 12 bases between the two germline ends. There are 12 residues in the CDR3. CDR3 DNA: TGTGCCAGCTCTGGCAGTTGGTATGGCTACACCTTC. Its translation: CASSGSWYGYTF.

The rearrangement joins TRBV19 to TRBJ2-7, with TRBD2 matching over 7 bases. The CDR3 extends over 15 amino acids. J was trimmed by 0 bases and V by 5 bases; bases with no gene match: 7. The germline CDR1 and CDR2 sequences are LNHDA and SQIVND (reference sequence). CDR3 residues: CASSGRDGSSYEQYF. The CDR3 DNA is TGTGCCAGTAGTGGGAGGGACGGGAGCTCCTACGAGCAGTACTTC.

The chain links TRBV3-1 (or the pseudogene TRBV3-2) to TRBJ2-1, with 7 bases that match TRBD2. Germline CDR1 LGHDT, CDR2 YNNKEL (reference sequence). This CDR3 is built from 14 residues. Unmatched junction bases numbered 9, after V lost 4 bases and J lost 9 bases. Here the CDR3 reads CASSPPGLVIEQFF. CDR3 in DNA: TGTGCCAGCAGCCCTCCAGGACTAGTTATTGAGCAGTTCTTC.

The rearrangement links TRBV19 to TRBJ2-2; D not resolved. Deletions cut 8 bases from V and 6 bases from J, with 10 bases between. Germline V lookup: CDR1 LNHDA, CDR2 SQIVND (reference sequence). CDR3 length: 12 amino acids. CDR3 nucleotides: TGTGCCAGTCGCGTGTTTCCCGGGGAGCTGTTTTTT. As protein: CASRVFPGELFF.

The gene calls are TRBV6-5 and TRBJ2-5; D is perhaps TRBD2 (5 bases). The CDR3 has 11 amino acids. Germline V lookup: CDR1 MNHEY, CDR2 SVGAGI. The CDR3, as DNA: TGTGTATCCCGAGGGTCAGAGACCCAGTACTTC. Amino acid sequence: CVSRGSETQYF.

J is TRBJ2-7 and V is TRBV10-3; D might be TRBD2 (6 bases). Germline lookup yields CDR1 ENHRY and CDR2 SYGVKD. This CDR3 comprises 15 residues. Trimming stripped 4 bases from V and 0 bases from J, with 13 bases between. The CDR3 loop is CAISGTGGLSYEQYF. The CDR3 coding sequence is TGTGCCATCAGTGGAACAGGAGGGCTCTCCTACGAGCAGTACTTC.